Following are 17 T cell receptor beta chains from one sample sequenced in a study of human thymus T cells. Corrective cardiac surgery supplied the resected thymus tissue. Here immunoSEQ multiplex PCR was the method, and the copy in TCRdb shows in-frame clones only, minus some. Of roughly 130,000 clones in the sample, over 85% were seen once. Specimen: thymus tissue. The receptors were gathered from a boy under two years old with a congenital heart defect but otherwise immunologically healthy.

The CDR3 spells CASSIDQQGSYTGELFF. The CDR3 DNA reads as TGTGCCAGTAGTATAGATCAACAGGGGTCCTACACCGGGGAGCTGTTTTTT. The rearrangement uses TRBV19 and TRBJ2-2; 7 bases match TRBD1. In germline, CDR1 is LNHDA, CDR2 SQIVND (reference sequence). Unmatched junction bases numbered 7, after V lost 0 bases and J lost 3 bases. The CDR3 runs to 17 residues.

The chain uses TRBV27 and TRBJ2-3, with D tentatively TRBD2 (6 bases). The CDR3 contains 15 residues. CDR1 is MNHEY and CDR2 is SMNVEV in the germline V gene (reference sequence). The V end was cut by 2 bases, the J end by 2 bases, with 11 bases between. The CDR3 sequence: CASSLTRDATDTQYF. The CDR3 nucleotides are TGTGCCAGCAGTTTAACGCGGGACGCCACAGATACGCAGTATTTT.

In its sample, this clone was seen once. CDR3 DNA: TGTGCCTGGAACGGACAGGGATACTATGGCTACACCTTC. Protein: CAWNGQGYYGYTF. The chain couples TRBV30 to TRBJ1-2; 8 nucleotides align to TRBD1. Unmatched junction bases numbered 4, after V lost 4 bases and J lost 3 bases. The CDR3 is 13 amino acids. Germline V gives CDR1 GTSNPN, CDR2 SVGIG (reference sequence).

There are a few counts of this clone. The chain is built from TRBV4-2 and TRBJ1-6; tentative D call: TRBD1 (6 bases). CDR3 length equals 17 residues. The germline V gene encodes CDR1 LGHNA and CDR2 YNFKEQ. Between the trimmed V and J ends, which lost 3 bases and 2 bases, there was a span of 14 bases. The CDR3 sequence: CASSHDYRDPYNSPLHF. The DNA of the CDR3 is TGTGCCAGCAGCCATGACTACAGGGATCCCTATAATTCACCCCTCCACTTT.

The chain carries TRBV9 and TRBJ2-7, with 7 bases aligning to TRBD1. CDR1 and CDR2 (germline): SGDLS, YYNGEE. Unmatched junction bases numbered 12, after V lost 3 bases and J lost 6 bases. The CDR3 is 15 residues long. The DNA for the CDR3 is TGTGCCAGCAGCGGGGACCTGGACAGGAGTGGCGAGCAGTACTTC. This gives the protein CASSGDLDRSGEQYF.

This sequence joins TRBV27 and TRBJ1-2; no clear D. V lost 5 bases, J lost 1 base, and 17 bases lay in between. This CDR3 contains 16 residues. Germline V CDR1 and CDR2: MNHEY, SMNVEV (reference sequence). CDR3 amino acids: CASSPVMAQLNYGYTF. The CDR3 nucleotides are TGTGCCAGCAGTCCCGTGATGGCACAACTTAACTATGGCTACACCTTC.

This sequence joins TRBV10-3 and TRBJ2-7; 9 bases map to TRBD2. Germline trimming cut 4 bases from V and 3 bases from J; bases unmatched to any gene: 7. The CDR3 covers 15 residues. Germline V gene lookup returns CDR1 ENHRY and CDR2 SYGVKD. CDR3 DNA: TGTGCCATCAGTGTAGTTAGCGGGAGTTTCTACGAGCAGTACTTC. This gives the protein CAISVVSGSFYEQYF.

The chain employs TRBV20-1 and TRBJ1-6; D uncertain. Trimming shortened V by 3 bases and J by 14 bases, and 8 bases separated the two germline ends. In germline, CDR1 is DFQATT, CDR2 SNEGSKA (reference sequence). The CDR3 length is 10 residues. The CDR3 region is CSARAVALHF. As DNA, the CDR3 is TGCAGTGCTAGGGCTGTAGCCCTCCACTTT.

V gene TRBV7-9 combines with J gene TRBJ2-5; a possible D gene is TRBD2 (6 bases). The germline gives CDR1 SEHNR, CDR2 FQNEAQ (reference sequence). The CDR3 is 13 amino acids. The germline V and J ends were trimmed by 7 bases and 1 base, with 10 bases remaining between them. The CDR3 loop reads CASTEGLQETQYF. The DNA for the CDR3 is TGTGCCAGCACGGAGGGCCTCCAAGAGACCCAGTACTTC.

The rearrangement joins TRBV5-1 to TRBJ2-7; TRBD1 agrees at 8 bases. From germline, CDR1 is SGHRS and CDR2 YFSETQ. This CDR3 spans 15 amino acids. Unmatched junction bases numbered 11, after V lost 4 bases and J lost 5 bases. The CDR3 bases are TGCGCCAGCAGCATCTACTTAGGACAGGGCCACGAGCAGTACTTC. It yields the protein CASSIYLGQGHEQYF.

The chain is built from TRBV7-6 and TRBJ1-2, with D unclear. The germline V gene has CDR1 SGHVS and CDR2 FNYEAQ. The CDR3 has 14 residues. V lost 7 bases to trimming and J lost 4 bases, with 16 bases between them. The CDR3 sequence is CASTPLSPVYGYTF. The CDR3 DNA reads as TGTGCCAGCACCCCATTGTCTCCCGTCTATGGCTACACCTTC.

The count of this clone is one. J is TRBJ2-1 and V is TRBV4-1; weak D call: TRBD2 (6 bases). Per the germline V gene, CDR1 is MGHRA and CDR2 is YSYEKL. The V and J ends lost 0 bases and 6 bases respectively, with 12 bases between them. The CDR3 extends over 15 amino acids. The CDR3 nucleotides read TGCGCCAGCAGCCAAGATGCCATTAGCGGCAATGAGCAGTTCTTC. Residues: CASSQDAISGNEQFF.

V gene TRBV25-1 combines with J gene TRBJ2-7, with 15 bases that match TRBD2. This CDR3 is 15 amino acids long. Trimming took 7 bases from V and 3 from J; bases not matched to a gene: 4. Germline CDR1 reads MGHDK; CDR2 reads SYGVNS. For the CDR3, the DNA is TGTGCCAGCACCGGGACTAGCGGGGGGCGCTACGAGCAGTACTTC. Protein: CASTGTSGGRYEQYF.

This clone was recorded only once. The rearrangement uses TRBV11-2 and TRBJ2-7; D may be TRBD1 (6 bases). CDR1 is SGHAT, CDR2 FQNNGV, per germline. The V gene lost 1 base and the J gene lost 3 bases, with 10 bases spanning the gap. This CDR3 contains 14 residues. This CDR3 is CASSLGAGDYEQYF. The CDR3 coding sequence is TGTGCCAGCAGCTTAGGGGCAGGGGACTACGAGCAGTACTTC.

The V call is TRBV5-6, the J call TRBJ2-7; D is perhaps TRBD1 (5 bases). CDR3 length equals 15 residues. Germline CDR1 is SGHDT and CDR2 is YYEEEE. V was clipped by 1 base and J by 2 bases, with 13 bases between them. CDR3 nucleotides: TGTGCCAGCAGCTTGTGGGCCAGGGCCACCTACGAGCAGTACTTC. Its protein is CASSLWARATYEQYF.

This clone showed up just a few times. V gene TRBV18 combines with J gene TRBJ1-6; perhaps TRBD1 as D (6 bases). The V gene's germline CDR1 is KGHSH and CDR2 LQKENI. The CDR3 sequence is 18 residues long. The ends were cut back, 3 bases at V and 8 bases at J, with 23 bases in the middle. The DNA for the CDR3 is TGTGCCAGCTCACCGTGGGAGGGGAACGCAGGGGAAGATTCACCCCTCCACTTT. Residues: CASSPWEGNAGEDSPLHF. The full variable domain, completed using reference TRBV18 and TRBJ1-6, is NAGVMQNPRHLVRRRGQEARLRCSPMKGHSHVYWYRQLPEEGLKFMVYLQKENIIDESGMPKERFSAEFPKEGPSILRIQQVVRGDSAAYFCASSPWEGNAGEDSPLHFGNGTRLTVT.

CDR3 coding DNA: TGTGCCAGCAGCTCTAGGACTAGCGGGGGAGTCCATGAGCAGTTCTTC. It translates to CASSSRTSGGVHEQFF. The V call is TRBV7-2, the J call TRBJ2-1; the match to TRBD2 covers 13 bases. Germline assignment: CDR1 SGHTA and CDR2 FQGNSA. The CDR3 runs to 16 residues. J was trimmed by 8 bases and V by 4 bases; bases with no gene match: 8.